The rows below give T cell receptor beta chains drawn from one sample of a study of CD8 T cells in Susac syndrome. TCRdb used MiXCR to reprocess the immunoSEQ multiplex PCR reads, holding one entry per CDR3 protein. The sample shows over 150,000 distinct CDR3 sequences, 85% to 95% of them seen only once. The sample comprised CD4+ T cells from PBMCs. These receptors were obtained from a human donor with multiple sclerosis. CDR3s include the opening cysteine and the closing phenylalanine or tryptophan. The order of the fields is clone size, V gene, J gene, D gene, CDR3 protein, CDR3 DNA. The D gene is left open where the match is weak. A row's size may be missing; if present it is once, few, many or a size class.

size: .
V: TRBV12-5
J: TRBJ1-4
D: .
CDR3: CASGLGGGEKLFF
DNA: TGTGCTAGTGGCCTCGGGGGAGGGGAAAAACTGTTTTTT

size: .
V: TRBV14
J: TRBJ1-2
D: .
CDR3: CASSQGLTGAYGYTF
DNA: TGTGCCAGCAGCCAAGGTTTAACAGGCGCTTATGGCTACACCTTC

size: .
V: TRBV12-3/TRBV12-4
J: TRBJ1-2
D: TRBD1
CDR3: CASGDRGNYGYTF
DNA: TGTGCCAGCGGGGACAGGGGCAACTATGGCTACACCTTC

size: .
V: TRBV4-3
J: TRBJ2-3
D: .
CDR3: CASSQDGSGPTPDTQYF
DNA: TGCGCCAGCAGCCAAGATGGTAGCGGCCCCACCCCAGATACGCAGTATTTT

size: .
V: TRBV13
J: TRBJ2-4
D: .
CDR3: CASSLGRAEIAKNIQYF
DNA: TGTGCCAGCAGCTTAGGGAGGGCGGAAATAGCCAAAAACATTCAGTACTTC

size: .
V: TRBV12-3/TRBV12-4
J: TRBJ2-3
D: TRBD2
CDR3: CASSPTGGTQYF
DNA: TGTGCCAGCAGTCCCACGGGGGGTACGCAGTATTTT

size: .
V: TRBV6-1
J: TRBJ1-6
D: .
CDR3: CASRSTRELFDSPLHF
DNA: TGTGCCAGCAGGTCAACCAGGGAGTTGTTTGATTCACCCCTCCACTTT

size: .
V: TRBV6-5
J: TRBJ2-5
D: TRBD1
CDR3: CASIGQGQETQYF
DNA: TGTGCCAGCATCGGACAGGGACAAGAGACCCAGTACTTC

size: .
V: TRBV5-6
J: TRBJ2-1
D: TRBD2
CDR3: CASSLGLAGYNEQFF
DNA: TGTGCCAGCAGCTTAGGACTAGCGGGTTACAATGAGCAGTTCTTC

size: once
V: TRBV7-2
J: TRBJ1-2
D: .
CDR3: CASSLGMVANYGYTF
DNA: TGTGCCAGCAGCCTAGGGATGGTAGCTAACTATGGCTACACCTTC

size: .
V: TRBV27
J: TRBJ2-7
D: .
CDR3: CASSSVSDRYEQYF
DNA: TGTGCCAGCAGTTCGGTCTCGGACCGCTACGAGCAGTACTTC

size: .
V: TRBV2
J: TRBJ2-3
D: .
CDR3: CASSGPLGSAVDTQYF
DNA: TGTGCCAGCAGTGGCCCTCTGGGTAGCGCCGTGGATACGCAGTATTTT

size: .
V: TRBV5-6
J: TRBJ1-2
D: TRBD1
CDR3: CASSRGTGGYTF
DNA: TGTGCCAGCAGCCGGGGGACAGGGGGCTACACCTTC

size: .
V: TRBV6-1
J: TRBJ2-7
D: .
CDR3: CASSELGYEQYF
DNA: TGTGCCAGCAGTGAGTTGGGCTACGAGCAGTACTTC

size: .
V: TRBV12-3/TRBV12-4
J: TRBJ1-5
D: TRBD1
CDR3: CASSSTGGRNQPQHF
DNA: TGTGCCAGCAGTTCGACAGGGGGCCGTAATCAGCCCCAGCATTTT

size: .
V: TRBV19
J: TRBJ2-1
D: TRBD2
CDR3: CASTMAGGVSYNEQFF
DNA: TGTGCCAGTACCATGGCGGGGGGGGTCTCGTACAATGAGCAGTTCTTC

size: .
V: TRBV19
J: TRBJ2-1
D: TRBD2
CDR3: CASSMVAGALVWQFF
DNA: TGTGCCAGTAGTATGGTGGCGGGAGCCCTGGTATGGCAGTTCTTC

size: .
V: TRBV28
J: TRBJ2-1
D: .
CDR3: CASSLDMSSYNEQFF
DNA: TGTGCCAGCAGTCTGGACATGAGCTCCTACAATGAGCAGTTCTTC

size: .
V: TRBV3-1
J: TRBJ1-1
D: .
CDR3: CASTQQGSMNTEAFF
DNA: TGTGCCAGCACCCAACAGGGTTCAATGAACACTGAAGCTTTCTTT

size: .
V: TRBV6-5
J: TRBJ2-7
D: TRBD1
CDR3: CASNSLGQGHTGDGEQYF
DNA: TGTGCCAGCAATTCATTGGGACAGGGACATACTGGGGATGGCGAGCAGTACTTC

size: .
V: TRBV7-3
J: TRBJ1-1
D: .
CDR3: CASSSLGGQPNTEAFF
DNA: TGTGCCAGCAGCTCGCTAGGTGGACAGCCGAACACTGAAGCTTTCTTT

size: .
V: TRBV28
J: TRBJ2-2
D: .
CDR3: CASSFGRIQTGELFF
DNA: TGTGCCAGCAGTTTTGGCAGGATCCAAACCGGGGAGCTGTTTTTT

size: .
V: TRBV29-1
J: TRBJ2-7
D: TRBD1
CDR3: CSVRRTGGIYEQYF
DNA: TGCAGCGTCCGACGCACAGGGGGGATCTACGAGCAGTACTTC

size: .
V: TRBV20-1
J: TRBJ2-1
D: TRBD2
CDR3: CSASSGEPYNEQFF
DNA: TGCAGTGCTAGCAGCGGGGAACCCTACAATGAGCAGTTCTTC

size: .
V: TRBV20-1
J: TRBJ1-5
D: TRBD1
CDR3: CSARDERDSRRPQHF
DNA: TGCAGTGCTAGAGACGAGCGGGACAGCCGTCGGCCCCAGCATTTT

size: .
V: TRBV12-3/TRBV12-4
J: TRBJ2-7
D: TRBD2
CDR3: CASKPGLAGAEQYF
DNA: TGTGCCAGCAAACCGGGACTAGCGGGAGCGGAGCAGTACTTC

size: .
V: TRBV6-2/TRBV6-3
J: TRBJ1-5
D: .
CDR3: CASSYPLGGNQPQHF
DNA: TGTGCCAGCAGTTACCCCTTGGGGGGCAATCAGCCCCAGCATTTT

size: .
V: TRBV5-1
J: TRBJ2-7
D: .
CDR3: CASSLTGEPYEQYF
DNA: TGCGCCAGCAGCCTAACCGGGGAACCCTACGAGCAGTACTTC

size: .
V: TRBV29-1
J: TRBJ2-1
D: .
CDR3: CSASGLYRGEQFF
DNA: TGCAGCGCCTCGGGTCTATATAGGGGTGAGCAGTTCTTC

size: .
V: TRBV14
J: TRBJ1-2
D: TRBD1
CDR3: CASSQVGGRVTGGNYGYTF
DNA: TGTGCCAGCAGCCAAGTTGGGGGCCGTGTGACAGGGGGCAACTATGGCTACACCTTC

size: .
V: TRBV18
J: TRBJ1-5
D: .
CDR3: CASSRTEDQPQHF
DNA: TGTGCCAGCTCACGGACAGAGGATCAGCCCCAGCATTTT

size: once
V: TRBV5-4
J: TRBJ1-5
D: TRBD1
CDR3: CASSQGGANQPQHF
DNA: TGTGCCAGCAGCCAAGGGGGCGCGAATCAGCCCCAGCATTTT

size: .
V: TRBV7-2
J: TRBJ2-7
D: TRBD2
CDR3: CASSLVGGGAYEQYF
DNA: TGTGCCAGCAGCTTAGTAGGCGGGGGGGCCTACGAGCAGTACTTC

size: .
V: TRBV11-3
J: TRBJ1-2
D: TRBD1
CDR3: CASSFYRGRRLGYTF
DNA: TGTGCCAGCAGCTTCTACAGGGGGCGGAGGCTCGGCTACACCTTC

size: .
V: TRBV5-1
J: TRBJ1-1
D: .
CDR3: CASSLPYREGSMNTEAFF
DNA: TGCGCCAGCAGCCTTCCCTACAGGGAAGGATCCATGAACACTGAAGCTTTCTTT

size: .
V: TRBV2
J: TRBJ2-7
D: .
CDR3: CASTVRGTYEQYF
DNA: TGTGCCAGCACCGTTCGGGGAACCTACGAGCAGTACTTC

size: few
V: TRBV7-2
J: TRBJ1-1
D: .
CDR3: CASSVTANTEAFF
DNA: TGTGCCAGCAGCGTAACAGCGAACACTGAAGCTTTCTTT

size: .
V: TRBV28
J: TRBJ2-5
D: .
CDR3: CASSPLITRGDQYF
DNA: TGTGCCAGCAGTCCACTAATCACAAGGGGGGACCAGTACTTC

size: .
V: TRBV3-1
J: TRBJ2-1
D: .
CDR3: CASRPQTYNEQFF
DNA: TGTGCCAGCAGACCACAAACCTACAATGAGCAGTTCTTC

size: .
V: TRBV18
J: TRBJ2-5
D: .
CDR3: CASSPENRQETQYF
DNA: TGTGCCAGCTCACCAGAAAACAGGCAAGAGACCCAGTACTTC

size: once
V: TRBV6-1
J: TRBJ1-1
D: .
CDR3: CASSVRGPNTEAFF
DNA: TGTGCCAGCAGTGTCCGGGGCCCGAACACTGAAGCTTTCTTT

size: few
V: TRBV14
J: TRBJ1-2
D: .
CDR3: CASSGTANYGYTF
DNA: TGTGCCAGCTCCGGGACGGCTAACTATGGCTACACCTTC

size: .
V: TRBV3-1
J: TRBJ2-1
D: .
CDR3: CASSQSSRGNEQFF
DNA: TGTGCCAGCAGCCAATCATCGCGGGGCAATGAGCAGTTCTTC

size: .
V: TRBV29-1
J: TRBJ2-7
D: TRBD1
CDR3: CSVEGTGSYYEQYF
DNA: TGCAGCGTTGAGGGGACAGGGAGTTATTACGAGCAGTACTTC

size: .
V: TRBV7-2
J: TRBJ2-1
D: .
CDR3: CASSLASSYEQFF
DNA: TGTGCCAGCAGCTTAGCGTCATCGTATGAGCAGTTCTTC

size: .
V: TRBV12-3/TRBV12-4
J: TRBJ1-3
D: .
CDR3: CASSFGGQGNTIYF
DNA: TGTGCCAGCAGTTTTGGGGGGCAAGGAAACACCATATATTTT

size: .
V: TRBV7-9
J: TRBJ1-1
D: .
CDR3: CASSPKIWGPRGHTEAFF
DNA: TGTGCCAGCAGCCCGAAAATCTGGGGGCCGCGGGGTCACACTGAAGCTTTCTTT

size: .
V: TRBV5-1
J: TRBJ1-2
D: .
CDR3: CASSLQGRSYTF
DNA: TGCGCCAGCAGTTTACAGGGACGGAGCTACACCTTC

size: .
V: TRBV18
J: TRBJ2-7
D: .
CDR3: CASPPYEQYF
DNA: TGTGCCAGCCCGCCCTACGAGCAGTACTTC

size: .
V: TRBV19
J: TRBJ2-7
D: TRBD1
CDR3: CASRTGGGHEQYF
DNA: TGTGCCAGTAGGACAGGGGGCGGACACGAGCAGTACTTC

size: .
V: TRBV6-2/TRBV6-3
J: TRBJ2-1
D: .
CDR3: CASSYAGWSEQFF
DNA: TGTGCCAGCAGTTACGCAGGGTGGAGTGAGCAGTTCTTC